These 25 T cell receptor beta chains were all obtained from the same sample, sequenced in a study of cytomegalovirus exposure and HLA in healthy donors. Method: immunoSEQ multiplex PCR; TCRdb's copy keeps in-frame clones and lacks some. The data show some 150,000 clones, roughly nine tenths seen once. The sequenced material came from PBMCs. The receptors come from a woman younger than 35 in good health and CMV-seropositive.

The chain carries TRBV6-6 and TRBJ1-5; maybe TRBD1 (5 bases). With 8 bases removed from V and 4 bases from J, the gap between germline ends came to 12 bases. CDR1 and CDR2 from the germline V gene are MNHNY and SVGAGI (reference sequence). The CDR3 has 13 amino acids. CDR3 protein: CASGREGNQPQHF. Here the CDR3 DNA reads TGTGCCAGCGGAAGGGAGGGGAATCAGCCCCAGCATTTT.

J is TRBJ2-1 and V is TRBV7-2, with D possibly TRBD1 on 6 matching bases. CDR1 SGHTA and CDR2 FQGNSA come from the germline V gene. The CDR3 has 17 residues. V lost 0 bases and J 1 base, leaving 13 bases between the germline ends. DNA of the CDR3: TGTGCCAGCAGCTTAGCGCCGACCACAGGGTCCTACAATGAGCAGTTCTTC. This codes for CASSLAPTTGSYNEQFF. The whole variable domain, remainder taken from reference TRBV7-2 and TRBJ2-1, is GAGVSQSPSNKVTEKGKDVELRCDPISGHTALYWYRQSLGQGLEFLIYFQGNSAPDKSGLPSDRFSAERTGGSVSTLTIQRTQQEDSAVYLCASSLAPTTGSYNEQFFGPGTRLTVL.

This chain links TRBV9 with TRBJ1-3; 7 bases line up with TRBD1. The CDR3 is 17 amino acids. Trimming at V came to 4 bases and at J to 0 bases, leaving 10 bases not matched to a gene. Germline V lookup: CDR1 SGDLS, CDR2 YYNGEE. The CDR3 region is CASSPRDSLNSGNTIYF. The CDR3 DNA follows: TGTGCCAGCAGCCCAAGGGACAGCCTAAACTCTGGAAACACCATATATTTT.

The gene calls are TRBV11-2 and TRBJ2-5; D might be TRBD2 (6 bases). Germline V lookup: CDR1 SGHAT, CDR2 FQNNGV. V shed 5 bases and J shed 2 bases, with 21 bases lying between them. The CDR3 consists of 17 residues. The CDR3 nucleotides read TGTGCCAGCAGCCTCGCGGGGTACATCGGGGTTCAAGAGACCCAGTACTTC. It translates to CASSLAGYIGVQETQYF.

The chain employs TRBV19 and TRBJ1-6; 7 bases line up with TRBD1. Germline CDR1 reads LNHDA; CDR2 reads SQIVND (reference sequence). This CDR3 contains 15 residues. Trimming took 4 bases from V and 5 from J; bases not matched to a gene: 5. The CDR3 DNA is TGTGCCAGTAGTACCCGGGACAGTAATAATTCACCCCTCCACTTT. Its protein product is CASSTRDSNNSPLHF.

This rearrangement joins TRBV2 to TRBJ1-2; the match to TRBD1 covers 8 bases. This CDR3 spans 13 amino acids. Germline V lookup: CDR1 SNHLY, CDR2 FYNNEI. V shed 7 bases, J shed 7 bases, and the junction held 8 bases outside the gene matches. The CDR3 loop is CASTPQGGGGYTF. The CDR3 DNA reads TGTGCCAGCACCCCACAGGGGGGCGGTGGCTACACCTTC. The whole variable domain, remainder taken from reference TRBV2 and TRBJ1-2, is EPEVTQTPSHQVTQMGQEVILRCVPISNHLYFYWYRQILGQKVEFLVSFYNNEISEKSEIFDDQFSVERPDGSNFTLKIRSTKLEDSAMYFCASTPQGGGGYTFGSGTRLTVV.

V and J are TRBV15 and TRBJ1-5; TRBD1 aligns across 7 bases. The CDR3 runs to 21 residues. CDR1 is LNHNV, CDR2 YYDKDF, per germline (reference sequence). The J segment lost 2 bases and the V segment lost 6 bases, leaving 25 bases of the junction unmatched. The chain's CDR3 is CATRGRQGRPLPRQGNQPQHF. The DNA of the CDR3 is TGTGCCACCAGAGGAAGACAGGGCCGCCCCTTACCACGCCAGGGCAATCAGCCCCAGCATTTT.

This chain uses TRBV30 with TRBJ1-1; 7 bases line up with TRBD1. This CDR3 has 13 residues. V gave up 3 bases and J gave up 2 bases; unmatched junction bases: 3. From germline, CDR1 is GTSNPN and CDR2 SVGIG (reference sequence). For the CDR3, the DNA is TGTGCCTGGAGGACAGGGTTCAACACTGAAGCTTTCTTT. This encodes CAWRTGFNTEAFF.

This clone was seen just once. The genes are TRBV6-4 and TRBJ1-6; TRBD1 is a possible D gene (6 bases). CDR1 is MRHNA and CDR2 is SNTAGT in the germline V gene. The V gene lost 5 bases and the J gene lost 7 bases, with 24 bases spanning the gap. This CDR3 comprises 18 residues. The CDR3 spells CASSSTTPVRGPNSPLHF. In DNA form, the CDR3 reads TGTGCCAGCAGTTCCACTACCCCCGTCAGGGGCCCGAATTCACCCCTCCACTTT.

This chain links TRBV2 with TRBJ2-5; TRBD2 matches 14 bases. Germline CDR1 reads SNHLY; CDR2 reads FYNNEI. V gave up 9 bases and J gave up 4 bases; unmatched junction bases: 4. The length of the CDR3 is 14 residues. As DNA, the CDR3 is TGTGCCAGTGAGACTAGCGGGGGGGGAGAGACCCAGTACTTC. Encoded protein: CASETSGGGETQYF. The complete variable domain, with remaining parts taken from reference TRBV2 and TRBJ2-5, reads EPEVTQTPSHQVTQMGQEVILRCVPISNHLYFYWYRQILGQKVEFLVSFYNNEISEKSEIFDDQFSVERPDGSNFTLKIRSTKLEDSAMYFCASETSGGGETQYFGPGTRLLVL.

The CDR3 loop reads CASSQGTTYEQYF. CDR3 in DNA: TGTGCCAGCAGCCAAGGGACTACATACGAGCAGTACTTC. The rearrangement joins TRBV11-2 to TRBJ2-7; 7 bases are shared with TRBD2. This CDR3 has 13 residues. V shed 5 bases, J shed 4 bases, and the junction held 5 bases outside the gene matches. CDR1 SGHAT and CDR2 FQNNGV come from the germline V gene.

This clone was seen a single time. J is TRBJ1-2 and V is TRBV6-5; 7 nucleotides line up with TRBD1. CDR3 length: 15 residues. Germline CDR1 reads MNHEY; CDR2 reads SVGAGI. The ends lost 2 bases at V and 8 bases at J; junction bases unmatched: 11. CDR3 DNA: TGTGCCAGCAGTTACACCCGGACAGGCCGTACGGGCTACACCTTC. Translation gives CASSYTRTGRTGYTF.

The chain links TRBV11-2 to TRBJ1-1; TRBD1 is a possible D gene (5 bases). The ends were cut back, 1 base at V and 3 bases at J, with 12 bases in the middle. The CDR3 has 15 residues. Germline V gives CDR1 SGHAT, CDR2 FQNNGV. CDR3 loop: CASSLGGSGDTEAFF. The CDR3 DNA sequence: TGTGCCAGCAGCTTAGGGGGCAGTGGCGACACTGAAGCTTTCTTT. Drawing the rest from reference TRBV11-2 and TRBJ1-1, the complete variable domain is EAGVAQSPRYKIIEKRQSVAFWCNPISGHATLYWYQQILGQGPKLLIQFQNNGVVDDSQLPKDRFSAERLKGVDSTLKIQPAKLEDSAVYLCASSLGGSGDTEAFFGQGTRLTVV.

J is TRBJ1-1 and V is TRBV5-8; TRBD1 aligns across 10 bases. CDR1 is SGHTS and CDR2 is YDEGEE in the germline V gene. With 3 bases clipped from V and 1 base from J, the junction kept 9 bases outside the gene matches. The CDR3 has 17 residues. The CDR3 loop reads CASSYRDRGEWNTEAFF. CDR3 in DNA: TGTGCCAGCAGCTACCGGGACAGGGGTGAATGGAACACTGAAGCTTTCTTT.

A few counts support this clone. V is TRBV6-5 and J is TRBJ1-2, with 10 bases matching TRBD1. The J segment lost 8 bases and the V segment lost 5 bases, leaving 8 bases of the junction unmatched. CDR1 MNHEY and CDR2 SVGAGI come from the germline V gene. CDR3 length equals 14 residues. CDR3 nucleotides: TGTGCCAGCAGTCCTTGGGACAGGGGCCAAGGCTACACCTTC. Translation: CASSPWDRGQGYTF.

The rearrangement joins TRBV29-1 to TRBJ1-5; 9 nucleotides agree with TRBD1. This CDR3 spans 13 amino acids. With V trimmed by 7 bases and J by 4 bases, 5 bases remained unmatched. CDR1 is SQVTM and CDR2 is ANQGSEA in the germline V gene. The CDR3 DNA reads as TGCAGCGCGGCGGACAGGGGAAATCAGCCCCAGCATTTT. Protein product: CSAADRGNQPQHF.

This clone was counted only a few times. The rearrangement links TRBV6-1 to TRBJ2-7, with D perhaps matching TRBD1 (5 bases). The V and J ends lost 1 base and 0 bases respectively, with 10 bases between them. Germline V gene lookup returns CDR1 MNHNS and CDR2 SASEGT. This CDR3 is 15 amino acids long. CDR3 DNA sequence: TGTGCCAGCAGTGAAGGGTACAGGAGCTCCTACGAGCAGTACTTC. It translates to CASSEGYRSSYEQYF.

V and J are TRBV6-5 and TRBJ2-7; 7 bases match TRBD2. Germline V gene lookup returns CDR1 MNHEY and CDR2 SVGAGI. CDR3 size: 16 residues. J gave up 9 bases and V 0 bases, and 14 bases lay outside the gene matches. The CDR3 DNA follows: TGTGCCAGCAGTTACTCCCCTAGGTTAGCGGGTGACGGGCAGTACTTC. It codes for CASSYSPRLAGDGQYF.

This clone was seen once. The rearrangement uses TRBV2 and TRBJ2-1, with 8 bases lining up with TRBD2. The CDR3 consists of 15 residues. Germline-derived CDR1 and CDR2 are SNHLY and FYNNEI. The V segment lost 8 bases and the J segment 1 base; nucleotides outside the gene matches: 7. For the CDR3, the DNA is TGTGCCAGCGGGAGAGCGGGGGAATCCTACAATGAGCAGTTCTTC. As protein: CASGRAGESYNEQFF.

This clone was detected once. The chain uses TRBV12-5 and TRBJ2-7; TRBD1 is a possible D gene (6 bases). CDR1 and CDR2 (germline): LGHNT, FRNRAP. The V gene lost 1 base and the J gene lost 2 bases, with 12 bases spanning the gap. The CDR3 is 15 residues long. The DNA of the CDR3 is TGTGCTAGTGGTTTGGCGTGGGACACTACCTACGAGCAGTACTTC. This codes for CASGLAWDTTYEQYF.

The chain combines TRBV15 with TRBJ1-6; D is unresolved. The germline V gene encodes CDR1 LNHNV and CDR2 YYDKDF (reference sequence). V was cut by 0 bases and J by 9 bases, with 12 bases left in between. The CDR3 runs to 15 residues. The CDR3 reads CATSRDRGSTSPLHF. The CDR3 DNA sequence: TGTGCCACCAGCAGAGATCGGGGAAGTACTTCACCCCTCCACTTT.

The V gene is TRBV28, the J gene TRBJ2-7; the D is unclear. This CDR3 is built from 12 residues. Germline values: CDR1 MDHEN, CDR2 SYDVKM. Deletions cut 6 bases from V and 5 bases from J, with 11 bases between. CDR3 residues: CASSPSPDEQYF. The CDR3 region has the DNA TGTGCCAGCAGCCCTTCCCCCGACGAGCAGTACTTC.

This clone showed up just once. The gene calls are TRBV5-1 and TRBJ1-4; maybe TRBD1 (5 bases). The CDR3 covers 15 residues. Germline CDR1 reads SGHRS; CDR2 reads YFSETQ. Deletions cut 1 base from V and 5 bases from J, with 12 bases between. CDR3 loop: CASSLRAGLNEKLFF. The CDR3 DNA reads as TGCGCCAGCAGCTTGAGGGCAGGGCTAAATGAAAAACTGTTTTTT.

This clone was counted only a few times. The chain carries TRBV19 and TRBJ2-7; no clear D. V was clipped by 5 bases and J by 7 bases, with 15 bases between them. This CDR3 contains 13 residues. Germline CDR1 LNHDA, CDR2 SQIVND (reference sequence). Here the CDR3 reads CASSLSTASEQYF. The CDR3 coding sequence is TGTGCCAGTAGTCTGAGCACCGCTTCGGAGCAGTACTTC.

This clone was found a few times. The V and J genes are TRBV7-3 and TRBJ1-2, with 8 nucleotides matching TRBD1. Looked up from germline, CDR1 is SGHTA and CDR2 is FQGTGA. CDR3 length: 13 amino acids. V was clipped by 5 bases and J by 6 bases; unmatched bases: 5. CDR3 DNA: TGTGCCAGCAGCGACCGGACAGGGCATGGCTACACCTTC. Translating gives CASSDRTGHGYTF. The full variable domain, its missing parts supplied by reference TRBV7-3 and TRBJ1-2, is GAGVSQTPSNKVTEKGKYVELRCDPISGHTALYWYRQSLGQGPEFLIYFQGTGAADDSGLPNDRFFAVRPEGSVSTLKIQRTERGDSAVYLCASSDRTGHGYTFGSGTRLTVV.